This TCR beta chain was identified during a study of blood T cell repertoires in COVID-19. Across the whole study: The cDNA or gDNA used as material had been derived from T cells, B-cell-depleted T cells, or PBMCs.

Sequencing was performed with immunoSEQ multiplex PCR; in TCRdb, only in-frame clones are kept and a portion is missing. Of some 400,000 clones in the sample, roughly 89% were seen once. This CDR3 is 13 amino acids long. Germline CDR1 SGHAT, CDR2 FQNNGV. The V end lost 2 bases, the J end lost 4 bases, and 8 bases lay between the germline ends. This receptor was identified in a woman aged 25-40 years who had recovered from COVID-19. The chain employs TRBV11-2 and TRBJ1-1; D possibly corresponds to TRBD1 (5 bases). Sequences were obtained from PBMCs or T cells enriched from blood (not recorded which). CDR3 coding DNA: TGTGCCAGCAGCTTACCAGGGTCCACTGAAGCTTTCTTT. This codes for CASSLPGSTEAFF.